The next 32 T cell receptor beta chains were all read from a single sample in a study of shared clonotypes between healthy human individuals. Assay used: immunoSEQ multiplex PCR; TCRdb lists only in-frame clones, some missing. The profile shows approximately 1,000,000 clones, approximately 78% of them singletons. What was sequenced was memory CD4+ T cells from PBMCs. Sample subset: CD45RA-negative fraction. These receptors came from a man between 18 and 35 years old in good health. Some clones in this sample may be carry-over from other donors' samples.

This clone was seen repeatedly, ten times or more. The chain combines TRBV28 with TRBJ1-5; 8 nucleotides match TRBD1. V lost 5 bases, J lost 2 bases, and 8 bases stayed unmatched. CDR1 is MDHEN, CDR2 SYDVKM, per germline. This CDR3 is built from 16 residues. CDR3 sequence: CASSPTGGVGNQPQHF. The CDR3 bases are TGTGCCAGCAGTCCCACAGGGGGAGTAGGCAATCAGCCCCAGCATTTT.

The chain has TRBV28 and TRBJ2-7, with 10 bases that match TRBD2. The CDR3 has 17 amino acids. V dropped 5 bases and J dropped 6; count of bases not matched to a gene: 16. Germline CDR1 is MDHEN and CDR2 is SYDVKM. CDR3 loop: CASSHLLRLAGVREQYF. The CDR3 nucleotides read TGTGCCAGCAGTCACTTATTGCGTCTAGCGGGAGTTCGCGAGCAGTACTTC.

V is TRBV5-1 and J is TRBJ2-5; 9 nucleotides agree with TRBD1. The CDR3 runs 15 residues. V trimming: 1 base; J trimming: 4 bases; junction bases outside the gene matches: 5. Germline CDR1 SGHRS, CDR2 YFSETQ. The CDR3 bases are TGCGCCAGCAGCTTGAGACAGGGGGGCGGAGAGACCCAGTACTTC. Translation gives CASSLRQGGGETQYF.

The V call is TRBV28, the J call TRBJ1-1; maybe TRBD1 (5 bases). CDR3 length: 15 residues. Between the trimmed V and J ends, which lost 6 bases and 1 base, there was a span of 15 bases. Germline V gene data show CDR1 as MDHEN and CDR2 as SYDVKM. The CDR3 region is CASRPGTPRNTEAFF. CDR3 DNA sequence: TGTGCCAGCAGGCCGGGGACCCCGAGGAACACTGAAGCTTTCTTT.

This clone was observed a few times. The rearrangement links TRBV18 to TRBJ2-5; TRBD1 agrees at 7 bases. The CDR3 has 16 amino acids. Germline V gene data show CDR1 as KGHSH and CDR2 as LQKENI. The V and J ends lost 0 bases and 1 base, in that order; junction bases with no gene match: 5. CDR3 loop: CASSPPVTGVQETQYF. DNA for the CDR3: TGTGCCAGCTCACCACCGGTTACAGGGGTCCAAGAGACCCAGTACTTC.

The chain carries TRBV4-1 and TRBJ2-1; D might be TRBD2 (5 bases). With 1 base removed from V and 15 bases from J, the gap between germline ends came to 16 bases. Looked up from germline, CDR1 is MGHRA and CDR2 is YSYEKL. There are 13 residues in the CDR3. CDR3: CASSQVSASPRFF. CDR3 DNA: TGCGCCAGCAGCCAAGTTAGCGCCAGCCCCAGGTTCTTC.

This clone was observed a few times. The rearrangement uses TRBV7-3 and TRBJ1-1, with TRBD1 matching 7 bases. The CDR3 sequence is 14 residues long. The junction had 6 bases not matched to a gene; V was cut back by 6 bases and J by 2 bases. CDR1 and CDR2 (germline): SGHTA, FQGTGA. CDR3 nucleotide sequence: TGTGCCAGCAGGGGGGGACAGCTTAACACTGAAGCTTTCTTT. Translation: CASRGGQLNTEAFF.

V is TRBV27 and J is TRBJ1-1, with D perhaps TRBD1 (5 bases). The germline V gene has CDR1 MNHEY and CDR2 SMNVEV (reference sequence). CDR3 size: 16 residues. The V and J ends lost 5 bases and 0 bases respectively, with 16 bases between them. The DNA of the CDR3 is TGTGCCAGCAGTCCCAGAACGACAGCCATGAACACTGAAGCTTTCTTT. Translated, it gives CASSPRTTAMNTEAFF.

This chain links TRBV5-1 with TRBJ2-2; D assignment may be TRBD1 or TRBD2 (5 bases each). The germline V gene encodes CDR1 SGHRS and CDR2 YFSETQ. The CDR3 spans 15 residues. V lost 4 bases to trimming and J lost 1 base, with 11 bases between them. DNA of the CDR3: TGCGCCAGCAGCCCGGGACGGAGGAACACCGGGGAGCTGTTTTTT. Translation gives CASSPGRRNTGELFF.

The chain uses TRBV7-9 and TRBJ2-4; maybe TRBD2 (5 bases). The V and J ends lost 5 bases and 2 bases respectively, with 10 bases between them. CDR1 is SEHNR and CDR2 is FQNEAQ in the germline V gene (reference sequence). The CDR3 contains 14 residues. The CDR3 reads CASSSSGTKNIQYF. CDR3 bases: TGTGCCAGCAGCAGCTCGGGGACCAAAAACATTCAGTACTTC. Combining the CDR3 with reference TRBV7-9 and TRBJ2-4 gives the whole variable domain DTGVSQNPRHKITKRGQNVTFRCDPISEHNRLYWYRQTLGQGPEFLTYFQNEAQLEKSRLLSDRFSAERPKGSFSTLEIQRTEQGDSAMYLCASSSSGTKNIQYFGAGTRLSVL.

The chain carries TRBV5-1 and TRBJ2-3; TRBD1 might be the D (5 bases). Trimming left V 5 bases short and J 4 bases short, with 14 bases between. The CDR3 covers 14 residues. Germline CDR1 reads SGHRS; CDR2 reads YFSETQ. The CDR3 is CASSSGSPADTQYF. DNA of the CDR3: TGCGCCAGCAGTTCAGGGTCCCCCGCAGATACGCAGTATTTT.

This sequence joins TRBV6-1 and TRBJ2-7, with D maybe TRBD2 (5 bases). Germline V gene sequence: CDR1 MNHNS, CDR2 SASEGT. Trimming took off 11 bases at V and 7 bases at J, with 6 bases between the two ends. The CDR3 contains 8 residues. CDR3 in DNA: TGTGCCGGCGGGGAGCAGTACTTC. Residues: CAGGEQYF.

This clone was detected a few times. CDR3 nucleotides: TGTGCCAGCGGAGGGACTTCCTGGGGCTACACCTTC. Amino acid sequence: CASGGTSWGYTF. The gene calls are TRBV6-6 and TRBJ1-2; a weak D match, TRBD1 (5 bases). CDR1 MNHNY and CDR2 SVGAGI come from the germline V gene (reference sequence). V shed 8 bases and J shed 8 bases, with 15 bases lying between them. The CDR3 covers 12 residues.

V and J are TRBV10-3 and TRBJ2-7; 7 bases match TRBD2. The V segment lost 5 bases and the J segment 2 bases; nucleotides outside the gene matches: 6. Germline V gives CDR1 ENHRY, CDR2 SYGVKD. This CDR3 region has 14 residues. The CDR3 spells CAISPSGLPYEQYF. For the CDR3, the DNA is TGTGCCATCAGTCCTAGCGGTCTCCCCTACGAGCAGTACTTC.

This chain links TRBV5-4 with TRBJ2-3, with TRBD1 matching 12 bases. CDR3 length: 17 residues. The V segment lost 3 bases and the J segment 1 base; nucleotides outside the gene matches: 6. Germline V CDR1 and CDR2: SGHNT, YYREEE (reference sequence). The CDR3 DNA reads as TGTGCCAGCAGCTCGGGACAGGGGGCTCGCGGCACAGATACGCAGTATTTT. It encodes CASSSGQGARGTDTQYF.

The V and J genes are TRBV18 and TRBJ2-1; D remains unclear. From germline, CDR1 is KGHSH and CDR2 LQKENI. This CDR3 region has 14 residues. The V end was cut by 1 base, the J end by 8 bases, with 12 bases between. As DNA, the CDR3 is TGTGCCAGCTCACCACGACCTGGGATCGATGAGCAGTTCTTC. Protein: CASSPRPGIDEQFF.

This clone was seen repeatedly, ten times or more. V and J are TRBV2 and TRBJ2-7, with a weak D call TRBD1 (5 bases). V was shortened by 4 bases and J by 3 bases, with 16 bases between the two germline ends. The CDR3 is made up of 15 amino acids. Germline V gene lookup returns CDR1 SNHLY and CDR2 FYNNEI. The CDR3 sequence is CASSGRGRVSYEQYF. CDR3 coding DNA: TGTGCCAGCAGTGGAAGGGGCAGGGTTAGCTACGAGCAGTACTTC.

The chain combines TRBV27 with TRBJ2-2; maybe TRBD2 (5 bases). Germline V gene lookup returns CDR1 MNHEY and CDR2 SMNVEV (reference sequence). Trimming pared 5 bases from V and 5 bases from J, leaving 12 bases between. CDR3 length: 14 amino acids. The CDR3 DNA sequence: TGTGCCAGCAGTAGGCGGACTCCAACCGGGGAGCTGTTTTTT. Protein product: CASSRRTPTGELFF.

The chain is built from TRBV6-1 and TRBJ1-5, with 7 bases matching TRBD1. V lost 4 bases, J lost 2 bases, and 2 bases stayed unmatched. Germline V CDR1 and CDR2: MNHNS, SASEGT. The CDR3 is 14 amino acids. CDR3 DNA sequence: TGTGCCAGCAGTGTTGGACAGGGCAATCAGCCCCAGCATTTT. Translating it yields CASSVGQGNQPQHF.

Worth noting for this clone: The sample carries other DNA sequences with the same CDR3. The CDR3 DNA sequence: TGTGCCAGCAGCTCGCAAGAGACCCAGTACTTC. Protein: CASSSQETQYF. The rearrangement uses TRBV7-2 and TRBJ2-5, with D uncertain. Germline assignment: CDR1 SGHTA and CDR2 FQGNSA. There are 11 residues in the CDR3. V gave up 4 bases and J gave up 2 bases, with 2 bases separating them.

This chain links TRBV10-1 with TRBJ2-4, with D hard to call. Germline V gene data show CDR1 as WNHNN and CDR2 as SYGVQD (reference sequence). The V end was cut by 3 bases, the J end by 5 bases, with 14 bases between. The length of the CDR3 is 15 residues. CDR3 nucleotide sequence: TGCGCCAGCAGTGAAGGCCGAGTTATGGAAAACATTCAGTACTTC. Translating it yields CASSEGRVMENIQYF.

This chain connects TRBV14 to TRBJ1-3; D ambiguous. With 3 bases removed from V and 5 bases from J, the gap between germline ends came to 5 bases. CDR3 length equals 12 residues. Germline V gene data show CDR1 as SGHDN and CDR2 as FVKESK. CDR3 in amino acids: CASSQLRNTIYF. CDR3 coding DNA: TGTGCCAGCAGCCAGTTAAGAAACACCATATATTTT.

This clone showed up just once. The V gene is TRBV29-1, the J gene TRBJ2-5, with D maybe TRBD1 (6 bases). Trimming took off 5 bases at V and 5 bases at J, with 12 bases between the two ends. From germline, CDR1 is SQVTM and CDR2 ANQGSEA. The CDR3 is made up of 12 amino acids. In DNA, the CDR3 is TGCAGCGTTAACACAGGGCTGGAGACCCAGTACTTC. Translation: CSVNTGLETQYF.

The rearrangement links TRBV7-2 to TRBJ2-7; 9 bases are shared with TRBD1. Trimming cost V 4 bases and J 2 bases; bases outside gene matches: 15. Germline lookup yields CDR1 SGHTA and CDR2 FQGNSA. The CDR3 is made up of 18 amino acids. CDR3 loop: CASSYRLTGTGHPYEQYF. The CDR3, as DNA: TGTGCCAGCAGCTATAGACTAACCGGGACAGGGCACCCCTACGAGCAGTACTTC.

The rearrangement uses TRBV14 and TRBJ2-5, with a possible D match to TRBD1 (5 bases). This CDR3 region has 16 residues. V shed 0 bases and J shed 5 bases, with 16 bases lying between them. Germline V gene sequence: CDR1 SGHDN, CDR2 FVKESK. The DNA for the CDR3 is TGTGCCAGCAGCCAAGATGGTGGGGCGCCCCGGGAGACCCAGTACTTC. It encodes CASSQDGGAPRETQYF.

The rearrangement links TRBV30 to TRBJ2-7, with D maybe TRBD2 (5 bases). Germline CDR1 reads GTSNPN; CDR2 reads SVGIG (reference sequence). CDR3 length: 14 amino acids. Trimming took 2 bases from V and 2 from J, leaving 13 bases between them. This CDR3 is CAWSYGPGTYEQYF. CDR3 nucleotides: TGTGCCTGGAGTTATGGGCCGGGGACCTACGAGCAGTACTTC. Looking up the rest from reference TRBV30 and TRBJ2-7 gives the full variable domain: SQTIHQWPATLVQPVGSPLSLECTVEGTSNPNLYWYRQAAGRGLQLLFYSVGIGQISSEVPQNLSASRPQDRQFILSSKKLLLSDSGFYLCAWSYGPGTYEQYFGPGTRLTVT.

Worth noting for this clone: Other nucleotide sequences in the sample specify the same CDR3. The rearrangement links TRBV11-2 to TRBJ1-6; a possible D gene is TRBD1 (5 bases). The V gene's germline CDR1 is SGHAT and CDR2 FQNNGV. This CDR3 contains 15 residues. V dropped 2 bases and J dropped 8 bases, with 13 bases sitting between them. This CDR3 is CASSLTWGSDSPLHF. CDR3 sequence (DNA): TGTGCCAGCAGCTTAACGTGGGGCTCGGATTCACCCCTCCACTTT.

The chain is built from TRBV5-1 and TRBJ2-1; D is perhaps TRBD1 or TRBD2 (5 bases each). V lost 4 bases to trimming and J lost 3 bases, with 8 bases between them. The length of the CDR3 is 13 residues. CDR1 is SGHRS and CDR2 is YFSETQ in the germline V gene. The CDR3 bases are TGCGCCAGCAGCGGGGGACGCTACAATGAGCAGTTCTTC. It is translated as CASSGGRYNEQFF.

This chain uses TRBV5-1 with TRBJ1-4; 9 bases are a match to TRBD1. V lost 2 bases and J lost 4; bases outside the gene matches: 6. This CDR3 has 16 residues. CDR1 and CDR2 (germline): SGHRS, YFSETQ. As DNA, the CDR3 is TGCGCCAGCAGCTTCGCGACAGGGGGGATTAATGAAAAACTGTTTTTT. Encoded protein: CASSFATGGINEKLFF.

The chain is built from TRBV28 and TRBJ2-7; D is perhaps TRBD1 (6 bases). Trimming cost V 2 bases and J 7 bases, with 9 bases left between them. Looked up from germline, CDR1 is MDHEN and CDR2 is SYDVKM. The CDR3 spans 12 residues. CDR3 DNA sequence: TGTGCCAGCAGTTTAGACAGGTCGGAGCAGTACTTC. Its protein product is CASSLDRSEQYF.

The chain is built from TRBV7-6 and TRBJ2-1; either TRBD1 or TRBD2 may supply D (5 bases each). The CDR3 sequence is 15 residues long. CDR1 SGHVS and CDR2 FNYEAQ come from the germline V gene. Between the trimmed V and J ends, which lost 5 bases and 6 bases, there was a span of 17 bases. The CDR3 DNA reads as TGTGCCAGCAGCATCTATCGGGGCATTGGCAATGAGCAGTTCTTC. Protein: CASSIYRGIGNEQFF. The full variable domain, completed using reference TRBV7-6 and TRBJ2-1, is GAGVSQSPRYKVTKRGQDVALRCDPISGHVSLYWYRQALGQGPEFLTYFNYEAQQDKSGLPNDRFSAERPEGSISTLTIQRTEQRDSAMYRCASSIYRGIGNEQFFGPGTRLTVL.

The chain joins TRBV28 to TRBJ1-4; TRBD1 matches at 8 bases. With V trimmed by 6 bases and J by 8 bases, 5 bases remained unmatched. The CDR3 is 13 residues long. CDR1 is MDHEN, CDR2 SYDVKM, per germline. In DNA, the CDR3 is TGTGCCAGCAGATCACAGGGGGTGGAAAAACTGTTTTTT. As protein: CASRSQGVEKLFF.